The sequence of this T cell receptor beta chain was determined in a study of blood T cell repertoires in COVID-19. For the study at large: Acute and convalescent COVID-19 specimens originated in the United States, Italy and Spain.

Looked up from germline, CDR1 is SGHTA and CDR2 is FQGTGA. This CDR3 has 14 residues. The trim removed 1 base at V and 5 bases at J, leaving 1 base unmatched. In the authors' workflow: Researchers report that nucleated cell counts were estimated from reference gene primer amplification. Assay: immunoSEQ multiplex PCR; the TCRdb copy retains only in-frame clones and omits some. V and J calls and clone size follow that table, whereas D and trimming were derived from the DNA. The table records about 50,000 clones, under 85% of them present only once. The receptor's source is a man aged 60 to 69 with acute or convalescent COVID-19. The specimen sequenced was peripheral blood. V gene TRBV7-3 combines with J gene TRBJ1-1; 10 positions match TRBD1. CDR3 loop: CASSLRGQGTEAFF. The CDR3, as DNA: TGTGCCAGCAGCTTAAGGGGACAGGGGACTGAAGCTTTCTTT.